Given below is one T cell receptor (beta chain) in context. As yet, its antigen is unknown. The source of the sample is a study of shared clonotypes between healthy human individuals. Study results and limitations: In general, naive subsets displayed greater estimated richness than memory subsets did.

The naive CD8 subset, CD45RO-negative cells positively selected for CCR7, excluded terminally differentiated effector memory CD45RA+ cells. Looked up from germline, CDR1 is SEHNR and CDR2 is FQNEAQ (reference sequence). CDR3 length: 13 amino acids. V lost 1 base and J lost 7, with 11 bases in between. Samples underwent the assay at deep level. Only in-frame clones appear in the TCRdb table, and some are missing; sequencing was by immunoSEQ multiplex PCR. This sample has about 2,200,000 clones, with about 92% found just once. This TCR derives from a man between 18 and 29 years old in good health. Some clones in this sample may be carry-over from other donors' samples. The J gene is TRBJ2-7, the V gene TRBV7-9; possible D gene TRBD1, 6 bases. The sequencing input was naive CD8+ T cells from PBMCs. CDR3 residues: CASSLEGTWEQYF. The CDR3 nucleotides read TGTGCCAGCAGCTTAGAAGGGACATGGGAGCAGTACTTC.